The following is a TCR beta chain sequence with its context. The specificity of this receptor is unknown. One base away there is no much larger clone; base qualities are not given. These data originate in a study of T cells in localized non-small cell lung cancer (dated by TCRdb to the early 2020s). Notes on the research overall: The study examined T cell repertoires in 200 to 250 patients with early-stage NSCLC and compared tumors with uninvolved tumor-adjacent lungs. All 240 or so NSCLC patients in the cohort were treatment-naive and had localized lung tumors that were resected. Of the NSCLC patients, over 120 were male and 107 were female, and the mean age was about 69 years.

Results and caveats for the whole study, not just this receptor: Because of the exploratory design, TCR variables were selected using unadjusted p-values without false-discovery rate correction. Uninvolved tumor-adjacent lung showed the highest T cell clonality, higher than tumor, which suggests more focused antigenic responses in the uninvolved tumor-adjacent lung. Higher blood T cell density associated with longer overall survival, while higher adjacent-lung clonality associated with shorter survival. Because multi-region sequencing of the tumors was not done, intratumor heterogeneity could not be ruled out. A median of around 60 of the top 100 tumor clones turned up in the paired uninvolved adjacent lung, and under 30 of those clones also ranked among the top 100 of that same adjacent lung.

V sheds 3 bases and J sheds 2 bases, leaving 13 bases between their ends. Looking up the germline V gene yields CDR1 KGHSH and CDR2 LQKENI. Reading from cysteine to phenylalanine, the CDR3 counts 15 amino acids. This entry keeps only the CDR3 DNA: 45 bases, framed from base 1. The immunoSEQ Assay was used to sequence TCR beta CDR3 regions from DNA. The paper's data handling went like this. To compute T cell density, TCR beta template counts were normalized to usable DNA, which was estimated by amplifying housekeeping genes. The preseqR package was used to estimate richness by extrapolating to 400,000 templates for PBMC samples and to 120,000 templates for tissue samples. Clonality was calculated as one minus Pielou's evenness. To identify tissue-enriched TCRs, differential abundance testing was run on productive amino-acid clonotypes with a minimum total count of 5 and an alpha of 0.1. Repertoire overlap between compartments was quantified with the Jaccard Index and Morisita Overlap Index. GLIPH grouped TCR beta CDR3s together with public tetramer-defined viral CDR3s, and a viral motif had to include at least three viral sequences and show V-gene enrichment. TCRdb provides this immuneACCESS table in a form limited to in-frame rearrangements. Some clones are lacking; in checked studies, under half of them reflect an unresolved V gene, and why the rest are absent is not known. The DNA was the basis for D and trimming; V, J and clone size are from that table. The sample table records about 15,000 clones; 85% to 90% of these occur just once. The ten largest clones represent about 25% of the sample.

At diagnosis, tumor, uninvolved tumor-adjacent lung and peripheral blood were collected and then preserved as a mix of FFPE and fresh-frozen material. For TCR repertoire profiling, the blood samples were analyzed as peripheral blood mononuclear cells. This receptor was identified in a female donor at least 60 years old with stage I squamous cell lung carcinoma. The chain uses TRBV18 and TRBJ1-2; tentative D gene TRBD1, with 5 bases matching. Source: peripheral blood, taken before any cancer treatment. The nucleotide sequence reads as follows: TGTGCCAGCTCACCCACAGGCGACATAAACTATGGCTACACCTTC. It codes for CASSPTGDINYGYTF.